Reported below is one T cell receptor (beta chain). The data were taken from a study of blood T cell repertoires in COVID-19. Trimming took off 3 bases at V and 0 bases at J, with 6 bases between the two ends. From germline, CDR1 is WNHNN and CDR2 SYGVQD (reference sequence). This CDR3 has 14 amino acids. The repertoire was sequenced with immunoSEQ multiplex PCR; TCRdb's copy has only in-frame clones and lacks some. The data show approximately 54,000 clones, roughly 84% seen once. The clonotype originates from a man older than 75 with active COVID-19. V gene TRBV10-1 combines with J gene TRBJ1-3; D ambiguous. Sequences were obtained from peripheral blood. The CDR3 coding sequence is TGCGCCAGCAGTGAAGGGAGCTCTGGAAACACCATATATTTT. Translated, it gives CASSEGSSGNTIYF.